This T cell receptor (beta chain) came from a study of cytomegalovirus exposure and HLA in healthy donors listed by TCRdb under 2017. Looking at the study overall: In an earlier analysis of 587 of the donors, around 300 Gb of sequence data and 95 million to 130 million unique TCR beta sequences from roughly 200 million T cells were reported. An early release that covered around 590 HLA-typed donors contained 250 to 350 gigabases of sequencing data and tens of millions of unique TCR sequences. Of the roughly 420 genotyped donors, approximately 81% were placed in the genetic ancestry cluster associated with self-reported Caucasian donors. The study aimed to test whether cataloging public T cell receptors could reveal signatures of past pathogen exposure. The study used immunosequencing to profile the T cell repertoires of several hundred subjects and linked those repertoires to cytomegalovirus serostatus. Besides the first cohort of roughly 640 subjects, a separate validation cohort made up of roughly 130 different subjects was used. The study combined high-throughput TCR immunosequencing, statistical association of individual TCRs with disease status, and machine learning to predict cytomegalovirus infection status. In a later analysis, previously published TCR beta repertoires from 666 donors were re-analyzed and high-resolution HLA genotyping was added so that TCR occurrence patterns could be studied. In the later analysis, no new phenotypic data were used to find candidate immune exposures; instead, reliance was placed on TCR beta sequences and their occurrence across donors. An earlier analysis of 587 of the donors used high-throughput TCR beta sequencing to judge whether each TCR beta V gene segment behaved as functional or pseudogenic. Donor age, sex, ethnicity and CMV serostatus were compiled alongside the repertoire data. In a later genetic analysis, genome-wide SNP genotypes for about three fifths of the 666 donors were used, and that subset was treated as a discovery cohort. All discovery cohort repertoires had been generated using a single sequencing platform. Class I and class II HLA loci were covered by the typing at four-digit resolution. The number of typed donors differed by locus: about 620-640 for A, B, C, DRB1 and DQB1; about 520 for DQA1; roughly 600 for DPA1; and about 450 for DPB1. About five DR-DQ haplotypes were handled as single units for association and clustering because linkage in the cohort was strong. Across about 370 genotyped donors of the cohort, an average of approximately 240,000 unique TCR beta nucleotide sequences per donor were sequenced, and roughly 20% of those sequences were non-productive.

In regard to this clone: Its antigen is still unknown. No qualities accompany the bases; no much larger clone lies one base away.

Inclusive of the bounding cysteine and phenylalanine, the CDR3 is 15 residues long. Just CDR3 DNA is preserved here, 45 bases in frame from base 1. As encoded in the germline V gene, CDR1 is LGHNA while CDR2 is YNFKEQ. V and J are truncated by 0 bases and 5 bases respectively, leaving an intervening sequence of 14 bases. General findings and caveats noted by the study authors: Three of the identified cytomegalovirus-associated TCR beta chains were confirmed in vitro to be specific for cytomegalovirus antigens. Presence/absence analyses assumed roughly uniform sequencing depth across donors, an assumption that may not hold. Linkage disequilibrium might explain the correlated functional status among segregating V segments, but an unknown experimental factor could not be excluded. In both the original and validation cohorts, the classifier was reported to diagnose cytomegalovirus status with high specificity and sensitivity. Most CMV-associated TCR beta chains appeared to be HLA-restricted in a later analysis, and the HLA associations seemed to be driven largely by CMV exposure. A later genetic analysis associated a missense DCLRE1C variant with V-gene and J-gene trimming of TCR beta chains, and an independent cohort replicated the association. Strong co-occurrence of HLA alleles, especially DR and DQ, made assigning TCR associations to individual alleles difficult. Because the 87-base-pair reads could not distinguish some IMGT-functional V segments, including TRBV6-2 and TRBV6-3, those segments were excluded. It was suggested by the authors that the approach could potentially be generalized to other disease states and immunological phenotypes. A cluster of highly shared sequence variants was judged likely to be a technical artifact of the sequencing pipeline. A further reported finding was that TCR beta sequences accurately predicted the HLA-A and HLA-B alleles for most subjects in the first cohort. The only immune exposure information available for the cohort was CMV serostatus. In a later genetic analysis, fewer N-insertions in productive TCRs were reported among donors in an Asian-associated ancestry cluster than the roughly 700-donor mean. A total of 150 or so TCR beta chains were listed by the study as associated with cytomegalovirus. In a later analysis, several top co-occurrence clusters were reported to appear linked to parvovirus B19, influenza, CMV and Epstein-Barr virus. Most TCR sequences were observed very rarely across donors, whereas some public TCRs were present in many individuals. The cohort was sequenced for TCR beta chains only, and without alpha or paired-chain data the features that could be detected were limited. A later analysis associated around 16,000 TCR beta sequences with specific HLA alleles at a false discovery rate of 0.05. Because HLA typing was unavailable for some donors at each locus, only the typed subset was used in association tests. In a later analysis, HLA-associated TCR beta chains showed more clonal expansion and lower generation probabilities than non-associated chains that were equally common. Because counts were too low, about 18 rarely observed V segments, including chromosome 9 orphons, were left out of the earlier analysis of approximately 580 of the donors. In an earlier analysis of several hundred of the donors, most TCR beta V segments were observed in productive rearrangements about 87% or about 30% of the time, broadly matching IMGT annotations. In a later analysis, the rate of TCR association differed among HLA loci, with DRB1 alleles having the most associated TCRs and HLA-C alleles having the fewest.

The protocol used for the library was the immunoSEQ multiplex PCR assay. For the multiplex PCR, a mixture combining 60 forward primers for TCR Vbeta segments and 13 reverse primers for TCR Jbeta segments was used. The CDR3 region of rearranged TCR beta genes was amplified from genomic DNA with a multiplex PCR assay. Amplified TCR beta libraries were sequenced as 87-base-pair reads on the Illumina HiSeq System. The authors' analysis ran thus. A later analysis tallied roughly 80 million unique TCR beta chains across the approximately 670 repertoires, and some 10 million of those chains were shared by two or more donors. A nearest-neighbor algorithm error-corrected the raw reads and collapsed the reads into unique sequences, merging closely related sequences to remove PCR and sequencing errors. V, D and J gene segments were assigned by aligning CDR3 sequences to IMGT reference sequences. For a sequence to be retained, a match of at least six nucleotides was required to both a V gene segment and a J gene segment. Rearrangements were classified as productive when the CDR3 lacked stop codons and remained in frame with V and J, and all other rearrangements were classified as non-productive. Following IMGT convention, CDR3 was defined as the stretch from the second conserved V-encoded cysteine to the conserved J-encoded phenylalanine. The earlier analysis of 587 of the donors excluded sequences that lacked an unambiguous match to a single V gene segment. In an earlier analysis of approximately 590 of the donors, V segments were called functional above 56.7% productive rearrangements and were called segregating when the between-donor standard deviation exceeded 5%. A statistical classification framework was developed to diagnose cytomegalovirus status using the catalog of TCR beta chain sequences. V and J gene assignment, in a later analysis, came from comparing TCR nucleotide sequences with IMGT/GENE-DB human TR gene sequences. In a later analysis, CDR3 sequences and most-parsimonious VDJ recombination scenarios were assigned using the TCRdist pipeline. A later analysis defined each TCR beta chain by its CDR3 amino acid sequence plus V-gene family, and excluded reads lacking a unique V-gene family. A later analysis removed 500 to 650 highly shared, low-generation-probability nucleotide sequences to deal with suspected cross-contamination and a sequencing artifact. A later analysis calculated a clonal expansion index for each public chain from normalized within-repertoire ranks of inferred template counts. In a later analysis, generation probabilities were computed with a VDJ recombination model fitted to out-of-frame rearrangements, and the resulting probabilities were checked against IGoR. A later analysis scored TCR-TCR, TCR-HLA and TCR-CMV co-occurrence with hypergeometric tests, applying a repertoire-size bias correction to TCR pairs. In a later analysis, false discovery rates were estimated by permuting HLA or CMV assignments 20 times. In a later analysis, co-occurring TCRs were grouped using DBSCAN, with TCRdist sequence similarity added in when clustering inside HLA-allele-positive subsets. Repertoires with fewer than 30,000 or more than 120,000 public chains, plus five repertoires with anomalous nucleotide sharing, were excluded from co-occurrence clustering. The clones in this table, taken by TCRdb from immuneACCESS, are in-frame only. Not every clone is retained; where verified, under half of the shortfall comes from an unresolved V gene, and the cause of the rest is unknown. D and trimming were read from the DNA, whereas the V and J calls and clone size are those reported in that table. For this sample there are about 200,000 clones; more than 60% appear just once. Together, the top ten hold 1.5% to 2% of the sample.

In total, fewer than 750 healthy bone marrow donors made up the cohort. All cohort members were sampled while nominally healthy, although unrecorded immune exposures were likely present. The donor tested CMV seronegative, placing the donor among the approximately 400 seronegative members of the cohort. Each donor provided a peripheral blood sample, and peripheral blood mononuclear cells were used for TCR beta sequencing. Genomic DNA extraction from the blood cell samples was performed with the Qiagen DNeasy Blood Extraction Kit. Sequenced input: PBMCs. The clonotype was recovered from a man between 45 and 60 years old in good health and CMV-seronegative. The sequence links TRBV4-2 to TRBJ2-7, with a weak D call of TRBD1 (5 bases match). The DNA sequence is TGTGCCAGCAGCCAAGATGGGCAGGGTAGGGACGAGCAGTACTTC. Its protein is CASSQDGQGRDEQYF.